The next 32 T cell receptor beta chains were all read from a single sample in a study of blood T cell repertoires in COVID-19. Repertoires were generated with immunoSEQ multiplex PCR, while TCRdb's copy carries only in-frame clones and drops some. The sample contains approximately 250,000 clones, about 80% of which appear only once. The sample comprised PBMCs or T cells enriched from blood (not recorded which). The receptors were sampled from a man aged 40-49 years who had recovered from COVID-19.

This chain connects TRBV7-9 to TRBJ2-7, with 7 positions matching TRBD1. V lost 8 bases, J lost 3 bases, and 7 bases stayed unmatched. Germline loops: CDR1 SEHNR, CDR2 FQNEAQ (reference sequence). CDR3 length: 13 residues. The CDR3 nucleotides are TGTGCCAGCCGACAGGGCAGAGACTACGAGCAGTACTTC. Translating gives CASRQGRDYEQYF.

The rearrangement joins TRBV7-2 to TRBJ1-6, with D possibly matching TRBD1 (5 bases). V lost 4 bases, J lost 5 bases, and 21 bases lay in between. CDR3 length equals 18 residues. Germline CDR1 and CDR2: SGHTA and FQGNSA. The CDR3 loop reads CASSSGRVPFIHNSPLHF. In DNA, the CDR3 is TGTGCCAGCAGCTCCGGCAGGGTACCATTCATCCATAATTCACCCCTCCACTTT.

This chain uses TRBV7-2 with TRBJ1-1, with TRBD1 matching 12 bases. The CDR3 runs 16 residues. V dropped 5 bases and J dropped 4; count of bases not matched to a gene: 8. The germline CDR1 and CDR2 sequences are SGHTA and FQGNSA. The CDR3 sequence: CASSTGTGGAGTEAFF. CDR3 coding DNA: TGTGCCAGCAGCACCGGGACAGGGGGCGCCGGCACTGAAGCTTTCTTT. The variable domain in full, with the rest retrieved from reference TRBV7-2 and TRBJ1-1, is GAGVSQSPSNKVTEKGKDVELRCDPISGHTALYWYRQSLGQGLEFLIYFQGNSAPDKSGLPSDRFSAERTGGSVSTLTIQRTQQEDSAVYLCASSTGTGGAGTEAFFGQGTRLTVV.

The J gene is TRBJ2-3, the V gene TRBV15, with D maybe TRBD2 (6 bases). Between the trimmed V and J ends, which lost 3 bases and 2 bases, there was a span of 15 bases. The CDR3 loop spans 16 amino acids. CDR1 and CDR2 from the germline V gene are LNHNV and YYDKDF (reference sequence). The CDR3 is CATSRAGFWATDTQYF. The CDR3 DNA follows: TGTGCCACCAGCAGGGCGGGGTTCTGGGCCACAGATACGCAGTATTTT.

This clone was seen a few times. The rearrangement uses TRBV6-5 and TRBJ1-2; the D gene is possibly TRBD1 (5 bases). Trimming removed 6 bases at V and 4 bases at J, with 12 bases between. This CDR3 is built from 13 residues. Looked up from germline, CDR1 is MNHEY and CDR2 is SVGAGI. The DNA for the CDR3 is TGTGCCAGCAGCCAAACAGGTCGCTATGGCTACACCTTC. Its protein is CASSQTGRYGYTF.

This clone was recorded once. The rearrangement links TRBV7-3 to TRBJ2-3; 10 nucleotides align to TRBD2. Germline CDR1 is SGHTA and CDR2 is FQGTGA. V lost 5 bases, J lost 1 base, and 3 bases stayed unmatched. This CDR3 region has 15 residues. The CDR3 loop is CASSTGTSGTDTQYF. DNA for the CDR3: TGTGCCAGCAGCACCGGGACTAGCGGCACAGATACGCAGTATTTT. The full variable domain, rest sourced from reference TRBV7-3 and TRBJ2-3, is GAGVSQTPSNKVTEKGKYVELRCDPISGHTALYWYRQSLGQGPEFLIYFQGTGAADDSGLPNDRFFAVRPEGSVSTLKIQRTERGDSAVYLCASSTGTSGTDTQYFGPGTRLTVL.

The V gene is TRBV5-1, the J gene TRBJ2-5, with 7 bases fitting TRBD2. Germline loops: CDR1 SGHRS, CDR2 YFSETQ. V lost 0 bases, J lost 4 bases, and 0 bases stayed unmatched. This CDR3 spans 13 amino acids. CDR3 DNA sequence: TGCGCCAGCAGCTTGGGGGAGGGAGAGACCCAGTACTTC. Protein: CASSLGEGETQYF.

This clone was observed a few times. The CDR3 sequence is CASSARQGMGYGYTF. Here the CDR3 DNA reads TGTGCCAGCAGCGCCAGACAGGGGATGGGATATGGCTACACCTTC. The chain carries TRBV9 and TRBJ1-2, with 8 bases identical to TRBD1. The CDR3 is made up of 15 amino acids. Germline loops: CDR1 SGDLS, CDR2 YYNGEE. V lost 3 bases, J lost 5 bases, and 9 bases stayed unmatched.

This clone was counted only a few times. The rearrangement links TRBV19 to TRBJ1-4, with 8 bases lining up with TRBD1. The germline V gene has CDR1 LNHDA and CDR2 SQIVND (reference sequence). V dropped 8 bases and J dropped 6; count of bases not matched to a gene: 5. The CDR3 length is 13 residues. The CDR3 DNA reads TGTGCCAGTGGACAGGGATGGGATGAAAAACTGTTTTTT. Amino acids: CASGQGWDEKLFF.

This clone has only a few counts. As DNA, the CDR3 is TGTGCCAGCAGTGATGGGGAAGAGACAGAGCCCCAGCATTTT. This gives the protein CASSDGEETEPQHF. The chain couples TRBV6-1 to TRBJ1-5; TRBD1 might be the D (5 bases). CDR3 length equals 14 residues. V lost 3 bases and J 8 bases, leaving 14 bases between the germline ends. The germline CDR1 and CDR2 sequences are MNHNS and SASEGT.

This chain joins TRBV2 and TRBJ2-1; D may be TRBD2 (6 bases). The CDR3 totals 14 residues. Germline CDR1 reads SNHLY; CDR2 reads FYNNEI. V was trimmed by 7 bases and J by 10 bases, leaving 20 bases between them. In nucleotides, the CDR3 is TGTGCCAGCACACTCGGACTACCCAGTGGGGAGCAGTTCTTC. Translating it yields CASTLGLPSGEQFF.

V gene TRBV29-1 combines with J gene TRBJ2-2; TRBD1 aligns across 10 bases. V dropped 3 bases and J dropped 4; count of bases not matched to a gene: 2. CDR1 and CDR2 (germline): SQVTM, ANQGSEA. CDR3 length: 14 residues. This CDR3 is CSVDGQGGTGELFF. Written as DNA, the CDR3 is TGCAGCGTTGACGGACAGGGGGGCACCGGGGAGCTGTTTTTT.

The chain links TRBV3-1 (or the pseudogene TRBV3-2) to TRBJ2-7; maybe TRBD1 (6 bases). V lost 2 bases and J 9 bases, leaving 20 bases between the germline ends. Germline CDR1 is LGHDT and CDR2 is YNNKEL (reference sequence). The CDR3 consists of 15 residues. As DNA, the CDR3 is TGTGCCAGCAGCCAACGGGACACGTCTTCGGATGGGCAGTACTTC. Translated, it gives CASSQRDTSSDGQYF.

The chain combines TRBV3-1 (or the pseudogene TRBV3-2) with TRBJ1-1, with D possibly matching TRBD1 (6 bases). The CDR3 runs to 15 residues. Trimming stripped 4 bases from V and 9 bases from J, with 21 bases between. Germline V lookup: CDR1 LGHDT, CDR2 YNNKEL (reference sequence). The DNA for the CDR3 is TGTGCCAGCAGCCTAACTCGACAGGTCCCCGAACAAGCTTTCTTT. Translating it yields CASSLTRQVPEQAFF.

The CDR3 sequence: CASSRLGQGRSYEQYF. In DNA form, the CDR3 reads TGTGCCAGCAGTCGCCTAGGACAGGGTAGGTCCTACGAGCAGTACTTC. The J gene is TRBJ2-7, the V gene TRBV28; 8 bases match TRBD1. This CDR3 has 16 amino acids. CDR1 is MDHEN, CDR2 SYDVKM, per germline. The junction had 10 bases not matched to a gene; V was cut back by 5 bases and J by 1 base.

In the case of this clone: One junction end does not reproduce the germline sequence, and a read error may be involved. The V gene is TRBV4-1, the J gene TRBJ1-3; a possible D gene is TRBD1 (5 bases). Germline V gene sequence: CDR1 MGHRA, CDR2 YSYEKL. This CDR3 is 11 amino acids long. CDR3 DNA sequence: TGCGCCAGCAGCCAAGAGCGGGACGGAGATTTT. This gives the protein CASSQERDGDF.

The chain employs TRBV6-5 and TRBJ2-7; no reliable D call. V was shortened by 5 bases and J by 4 bases, with 9 bases between the two germline ends. The CDR3 spans 12 residues. Germline V gene data show CDR1 as MNHEY and CDR2 as SVGAGI. The CDR3, as DNA: TGTGCCAGCAGTAATGACGGGTACGAGCAGTACTTC. It encodes CASSNDGYEQYF.

This chain uses TRBV5-1 with TRBJ2-1, with a tentative D call TRBD1 (5 bases). This CDR3 is built from 15 residues. The germline CDR1 and CDR2 sequences are SGHRS and YFSETQ. The ends were cut back, 0 bases at V and 1 base at J, with 8 bases in the middle. The CDR3: CASSLEAGSYNEQFF. In nucleotides, the CDR3 is TGCGCCAGCAGCTTGGAGGCAGGGTCCTACAATGAGCAGTTCTTC.

The chain uses TRBV7-2 and TRBJ2-5, with D maybe TRBD1 (7 bases). Germline V CDR1 and CDR2: SGHTA, FQGNSA. The V end lost 5 bases, the J end lost 9 bases, and 25 bases lay between the germline ends. The CDR3 is made up of 16 amino acids. The CDR3 protein is CASSLTGLRAQGAQYF. CDR3 nucleotide sequence: TGTGCCAGCAGCCTAACGGGACTTCGGGCGCAGGGGGCCCAGTACTTC. Combining the CDR3 with reference TRBV7-2 and TRBJ2-5 gives the whole variable domain GAGVSQSPSNKVTEKGKDVELRCDPISGHTALYWYRQSLGQGLEFLIYFQGNSAPDKSGLPSDRFSAERTGGSVSTLTIQRTQQEDSAVYLCASSLTGLRAQGAQYFGPGTRLLVL.

The chain is built from TRBV5-1 and TRBJ1-1; 8 bases are shared with TRBD1. The junction had 3 bases not matched to a gene; V was cut back by 4 bases and J by 4 bases. Germline CDR1 reads SGHRS; CDR2 reads YFSETQ. The length of the CDR3 is 13 residues. This CDR3 is CASSQTGVTEAFF. The CDR3 DNA is TGCGCCAGCAGCCAGACAGGGGTCACTGAAGCTTTCTTT.

The genes are TRBV4-2 and TRBJ2-3; no reliable D call. Trimming shortened V by 0 bases and J by 2 bases, and 9 bases separated the two germline ends. Germline CDR1 is LGHNA and CDR2 is YNFKEQ. There are 15 residues in the CDR3. Here the CDR3 reads CASSQDRRSTDTQYF. CDR3 bases: TGTGCCAGCAGCCAAGACAGGCGATCCACAGATACGCAGTATTTT.

The chain carries TRBV3-1 (or the pseudogene TRBV3-2) and TRBJ1-2, with a possible D match to TRBD1 (6 bases). The CDR3 consists of 13 residues. V lost 6 bases and J 7 bases, leaving 15 bases between the germline ends. In germline, CDR1 is LGHDT, CDR2 YNNKEL (reference sequence). This chain's CDR3 is CASSKQGAAGYTF. The CDR3 nucleotides read TGTGCCAGCAGTAAACAGGGAGCCGCTGGCTACACCTTC.

V and J are TRBV5-1 and TRBJ2-7; D remains unclear. In germline, CDR1 is SGHRS, CDR2 YFSETQ. V gave up 4 bases and J gave up 7 bases, with 12 bases separating them. The CDR3 is 12 residues long. CDR3 bases: TGCGCCAGCAGCCGAGACCGGCGGGAGCAGTACTTC. Residues: CASSRDRREQYF.

The chain uses TRBV28 and TRBJ2-7; D is uncertain. The germline V gene has CDR1 MDHEN and CDR2 SYDVKM. The V gene lost 2 bases and the J gene lost 3 bases, with 8 bases spanning the gap. There are 13 residues in the CDR3. CDR3 in amino acids: CASSLGSFYEQYF. In DNA, the CDR3 is TGTGCCAGCAGTTTAGGCAGTTTCTACGAGCAGTACTTC.

In this sample, this clone turned up once. The chain combines TRBV18 with TRBJ1-1, with D perhaps matching TRBD1 (6 bases). Germline loops: CDR1 KGHSH, CDR2 LQKENI. Between the trimmed V and J ends, which lost 7 bases and 1 base, there was a span of 16 bases. This CDR3 spans 15 amino acids. The CDR3 sequence is CASLNGMGQNTEAFF. Here the CDR3 DNA reads TGTGCCAGCTTAAACGGTATGGGACAGAACACTGAAGCTTTCTTT. The variable domain in full, completed from reference TRBV18 and TRBJ1-1, reads NAGVMQNPRHLVRRRGQEARLRCSPMKGHSHVYWYRQLPEEGLKFMVYLQKENIIDESGMPKERFSAEFPKEGPSILRIQQVVRGDSAAYFCASLNGMGQNTEAFFGQGTRLTVV.

This clone was found once. The V call is TRBV19, the J call TRBJ2-3, with 9 bases lining up with TRBD2. The J segment lost 10 bases and the V segment lost 5 bases, leaving 10 bases of the junction unmatched. The germline V gene has CDR1 LNHDA and CDR2 SQIVND (reference sequence). There are 14 residues in the CDR3. The CDR3 nucleotides are TGTGCCAGTAGTTTACCGGGACTAGCTCGTTCGCAGTATTTT. This encodes CASSLPGLARSQYF.

On this clone: This sample includes further DNA sequences coding for the same CDR3. This chain links TRBV7-9 with TRBJ1-3; TRBD1 aligns across 9 bases. The V gene's germline CDR1 is SEHNR and CDR2 FQNEAQ (reference sequence). V trimming: 0 bases; J trimming: 4 bases; junction bases outside the gene matches: 1. The CDR3 consists of 15 residues. In DNA, the CDR3 is TGTGCCAGCAGCTTAGCCGGGACAGGGGGAAACACCATATATTTT. It encodes CASSLAGTGGNTIYF.

The V gene is TRBV28, the J gene TRBJ1-5, with a possible D match to TRBD1 (5 bases). Per germline, CDR1 MDHEN and CDR2 SYDVKM. The CDR3 extends over 13 amino acids. V dropped 5 bases and J dropped 6 bases, with 11 bases sitting between them. This CDR3 reads CASSPPGGQPQHF. The CDR3 DNA is TGTGCCAGCAGTCCCCCGGGGGGTCAGCCCCAGCATTTT.

The V and J genes are TRBV2 and TRBJ2-1; 9 nucleotides align to TRBD1. After removal of 7 bases from V and 7 bases from J, the junction contained 8 bases not matched to a gene. The CDR3 sequence is 14 residues long. The germline V gene has CDR1 SNHLY and CDR2 FYNNEI. CDR3 residues: CASIRDRDPNEQFF. The CDR3 nucleotides are TGTGCCAGCATACGGGACAGGGACCCTAATGAGCAGTTCTTC.

The rearrangement joins TRBV5-5 to TRBJ1-5; D remains ambiguous. V lost 0 bases, J lost 7 bases, and 8 bases lay in between. The CDR3 loop spans 13 amino acids. CDR1 is SGHKS and CDR2 is YYEKEE in the germline V gene (reference sequence). DNA for the CDR3: TGTGCCAGCAGCTTGGATGGGAGGCAGCCCCAGCATTTT. This gives the protein CASSLDGRQPQHF.

The rearrangement joins TRBV7-2 to TRBJ2-7; TRBD2 matches at 10 bases. Germline values: CDR1 SGHTA, CDR2 FQGNSA. The CDR3 contains 15 residues. J was trimmed by 6 bases and V by 2 bases; bases with no gene match: 7. The CDR3 spells CASSLPASGSFEQYF. In DNA, the CDR3 is TGTGCCAGCAGCTTACCGGCTAGCGGGAGTTTCGAGCAGTACTTC.

V is TRBV27 and J is TRBJ1-5, with D perhaps TRBD1 (5 bases). The germline V gene encodes CDR1 MNHEY and CDR2 SMNVEV (reference sequence). V was trimmed by 2 bases and J by 5 bases, leaving 13 bases between them. The CDR3 sequence is 15 residues long. The CDR3 DNA reads as TGTGCCAGCAGTTTAACTTCAGGGATGGATCAGCCCCAGCATTTT. Translating it yields CASSLTSGMDQPQHF.